The 12 T cell receptor beta chains below come from one sample, sequenced in a study of shared clonotypes between healthy human individuals. This table comes from immunoSEQ multiplex PCR, and its TCRdb copy is limited to in-frame clones, with some not included. This table has approximately 2,300,000 clones, 85% to 95% appearing once. The sequenced material came from naive CD4+ T cells from PBMCs. Specified subset: CD45RA+ positively selected. The receptors come from a man younger than 35 in good health. Some clones in this sample may be carry-over from other donors' samples.

This chain links TRBV27 with TRBJ1-1, with 9 bases matching TRBD1. This CDR3 contains 18 residues. CDR1 and CDR2 (germline): MNHEY, SMNVEV (reference sequence). Losses at the gene ends were 3 bases for V and 6 bases for J; bases not matched to a gene: 17. For the CDR3, the DNA is TGTGCCAGCAGTTTTCGGCGGGACAGGGCCTTGGCGCGACCTGAAGCTTTCTTT. Amino acids: CASSFRRDRALARPEAFF.

This chain links TRBV7-9 with TRBJ2-7, with a possible D match to TRBD2 (7 bases). Germline V gene lookup returns CDR1 SEHNR and CDR2 FQNEAQ (reference sequence). CDR3 size: 15 residues. V lost 2 bases to trimming and J lost 5 bases, with 16 bases between them. CDR3 protein: CASSLLVGGGDEQYF. The CDR3 DNA is TGTGCCAGCAGCTTACTGGTGGGAGGGGGGGACGAGCAGTACTTC.

The chain has TRBV19 and TRBJ1-5; D ambiguous. The CDR3 has 14 residues. With 3 bases removed from V and 5 bases from J, the gap between germline ends came to 11 bases. CDR1 and CDR2 (germline): LNHDA, SQIVND (reference sequence). CDR3: CASSMSGLDQPQHF. CDR3 sequence (DNA): TGTGCCAGTAGTATGAGTGGTTTGGATCAGCCCCAGCATTTT. The full variable domain, its missing parts supplied by reference TRBV19 and TRBJ1-5, is DGGITQSPKYLFRKEGQNVTLSCEQNLNHDAMYWYRQDPGQGLRLIYYSQIVNDFQKGDIAEGYSVSREKKESFPLTVTSAQKNPTAFYLCASSMSGLDQPQHFGDGTRLSIL.

The J gene is TRBJ1-2, the V gene TRBV4-3; no clear D. This CDR3 comprises 12 residues. Trimming cost V 0 bases and J 9 bases, with 8 bases left between them. Germline assignment: CDR1 LGHNA and CDR2 YSLEER. CDR3 sequence: CASSQDGRSYTF. The CDR3, as DNA: TGCGCCAGCAGCCAAGATGGTAGGAGCTACACCTTC.

In DNA form, the CDR3 reads TGTGCCAGTAGTGGCGTTAGCGGGAGCAAAACCGGGGAGCTGTTTTTT. Its protein is CASSGVSGSKTGELFF. The gene calls are TRBV19 and TRBJ2-2, with TRBD2 matching 9 bases. Germline trimming cut 5 bases from V and 5 bases from J; bases unmatched to any gene: 9. The CDR3 loop spans 16 amino acids. Germline-derived CDR1 and CDR2 are LNHDA and SQIVND (reference sequence).

V gene TRBV5-1 combines with J gene TRBJ2-2; no clear D. Trimming removed 3 bases from V and 2 bases from J, with 14 bases in between. The CDR3 consists of 16 residues. The germline V gene encodes CDR1 SGHRS and CDR2 YFSETQ. The CDR3 region has the DNA TGCGCCAGCAGCTCCGGGCAGGAAAAAAACACCGGGGAGCTGTTTTTT. Translated: CASSSGQEKNTGELFF.

This chain connects TRBV28 to TRBJ1-4; D possibly corresponds to TRBD1 (6 bases). The V and J ends lost 4 bases and 5 bases respectively, with 23 bases between them. CDR3 length: 18 residues. The germline V gene has CDR1 MDHEN and CDR2 SYDVKM. The CDR3 reads CASSSFMGLGALNEKLFF. The CDR3, as DNA: TGTGCCAGCAGTTCGTTTATGGGCTTGGGGGCCCTAAATGAAAAACTGTTTTTT.

This sequence joins TRBV2 and TRBJ2-1; TRBD2 aligns across 9 bases. In germline, CDR1 is SNHLY, CDR2 FYNNEI. V trimming: 6 bases; J trimming: 8 bases; junction bases outside the gene matches: 17. The CDR3 has 17 amino acids. The CDR3 here is CASSVGASGIGRYEQFF. The CDR3 DNA sequence: TGTGCCAGCAGCGTCGGGGCTAGCGGGATCGGTAGGTATGAGCAGTTCTTC. Drawing the rest from reference TRBV2 and TRBJ2-1, the complete variable domain is EPEVTQTPSHQVTQMGQEVILRCVPISNHLYFYWYRQILGQKVEFLVSFYNNEISEKSEIFDDQFSVERPDGSNFTLKIRSTKLEDSAMYFCASSVGASGIGRYEQFFGPGTRLTVL.

The V call is TRBV7-2, the J call TRBJ2-2; 13 positions match TRBD2. Germline V gives CDR1 SGHTA, CDR2 FQGNSA. The CDR3 is made up of 17 amino acids. J gave up 6 bases and V 5 bases, and 9 bases lay outside the gene matches. This CDR3 is CASSPYRTSGSAGELFF. The DNA for the CDR3 is TGTGCCAGCAGCCCATATCGGACTAGCGGGAGTGCCGGGGAGCTGTTTTTT.

The chain carries TRBV2 and TRBJ2-5; D is uncertain. The J call may be wrong; the DNA end is better matched by TRBJ2-7. This CDR3 region has 11 residues. Germline CDR1 SNHLY, CDR2 FYNNEI. In nucleotides, the CDR3 is TGTGCCAGCAGCAAACCCTACGAGCAGTACTTC. This translates into CASSKPYEQYF.

The V gene is TRBV7-8, the J gene TRBJ2-1; the match to TRBD2 covers 9 bases. Germline loops: CDR1 SGHVS, CDR2 FQNEAQ. The V gene end was trimmed by 3 bases and the J gene end by 9 bases; junction bases not matched to a gene: 9. The CDR3 is made up of 15 amino acids. The CDR3, as DNA: TGTGCCAGCAGCTTTAGCGGGAGAGGAGGCGGTGAGCAGTTCTTC. Amino acids: CASSFSGRGGGEQFF.

V and J are TRBV6-5 and TRBJ2-7; perhaps D is TRBD1 or TRBD2 (5 bases each). V lost 4 bases to trimming and J lost 5 bases, with 21 bases between them. Germline V gene sequence: CDR1 MNHEY, CDR2 SVGAGI. The CDR3 consists of 16 residues. CDR3 loop: CASSSRYRDRSHEQYF. CDR3 nucleotide sequence: TGTGCCAGCAGTTCACGTTACCGGGACCGTTCCCACGAGCAGTACTTC.